This paragraph covers one T cell receptor beta chain sequence. Its antigen is currently not known. No base-level quality is on record; no much larger clone is a single base apart. This sample was taken from a study of blood T cell repertoires in COVID-19 (dated by TCRdb to 2020 to 2022). Background for the entire study: Samples covering the acute and convalescent phases of COVID-19 were provided by collaborators in the United States, Italy and Spain. The prospective study material was composed of cDNA or gDNA derived from T cells, B-cell-depleted T cells, or PBMCs. Deeply sampled blood TCRbeta repertoires from subjects exposed to, actively infected with, or recovered from COVID-19 were included in the dataset. The repertoires were released in a freely available public database meant as a resource for research on the immune response to SARS-CoV-2. The samples were drawn from the first 160 participants of the ongoing ImmuneRACE study and from 1,254 subjects provided by 6 global collaborators. Nearly every sample came with metadata listing a de-identified subject ID, COVID-19 status, age in years and sex. Where HLA class I and class II types were available, the types were taken from metadata supplied by the sample provider, not from assay-based typing.

The paper's findings and limits, for the study overall: The amount of clinical and demographic metadata varied by source and participant and was provided uncurated.

The collaborating institutions used their own protocols to collect whole blood in K2EDTA tubes. For TCRbeta analysis, collaborators shipped samples as frozen whole blood, isolated PBMCs, or DNA extracted from either of those sample types. TCRbeta CDR3 regions were amplified from genomic DNA using the immunoSEQ Assay, a bias-controlled multiplex PCR. Concerning the study's data processing: Nucleated cell counts per sample were estimated from amplification of reference gene primers within the assay. To quantify the absolute abundance of each unique TCRbeta CDR3 rearrangement, sequence reads were collapsed and filtered. For each sample, productive Simpson clonality was calculated by taking the square root of Simpson's diversity index across productive rearrangements. TCRdb's version of the immuneACCESS table is confined to in-frame rearrangements and falls short of the full clone set. An unresolved V gene accounts for under half of the shortfall where checked; the remainder is of unknown origin. V and J calls and clone size are given by that table; D and trimming were obtained from the DNA. In all, the sample holds approximately 76,000 clones, and roughly four fifths of those were seen once. The leading ten clones occupy around 10% of the sample.

V trim: 4 bases; J trim: 5 bases; unmatched bases: 5. CDR1 and CDR2 (SGHDT, YYEEEE) derive from the germline V gene. The CDR3 runs 15 residues from the cysteine to the phenylalanine. The retained sequence is limited to the CDR3, 45 bases, with the frame set at the first base. This chain is built from TRBV5-6 and TRBJ2-5, and 13 junctional nucleotides match TRBD2. The sequenced sample consisted of peripheral blood. This sequence was found in a man aged 50-60 years with acute or convalescent COVID-19. The bases are TGTGCCAGCAGCCCAGGACTAGCGGGAGTCGAGACCCAGTACTTC. It codes for CASSPGLAGVETQYF. Here the CDR3 is joined to the reference TRBV5-6 and TRBJ2-5 genes, and the full variable domain is: DAGVTQSPTHLIKTRGQQVTLRCSPKSGHDTVSWYQQALGQGPQFIFQYYEEEERQRGNFPDRFSGHQFPNYSSELNVNALLLGDSALYLCASSPGLAGVETQYFGPGTRLLVL.